This T cell receptor (beta chain) comes out of a study of spatial heterogeneity in lung cancer. Study-level findings and limits: Detection of ubiquitous tumor TCRs in blood was higher at resection than follow-up.

This clonotype was found a few times. What it recognizes is unknown. A distinct unique molecular identifier was carried by each TCR cDNA molecule. TCRdb reprocessed the 5' RACE reads via MiXCR and lists one record per CDR3 protein. This sample has approximately 92,000 distinct CDR3 sequences, with about 12% found just once. Specified time point: sample taken at primary tumor resection. No cells were sorted before sequencing. The whole RNA sequenced was extracted from tumor, nontumor lung or frozen PBMC. The donors were 65 to 85 patients with non-small cell lung cancer that was early-stage and untreated. V gave up 4 bases and J gave up 7 bases, with 13 bases separating them. The CDR3 is 13 residues long. The germline V gene encodes CDR1 SNHLY and CDR2 FYNNEI.

The chain employs TRBV2 and TRBJ2-5; D is tentatively TRBD1 or TRBD2 (5 bases each). The sequence came from a male donor with early-stage non-small cell lung cancer. The sequencing here drew on PBMCs, taken at surgery. CDR3 loop: CASSVDGTWTQYF. The CDR3 bases are TGTGCCAGCAGTGTGGACGGGACCTGGACCCAGTACTTC. The whole variable domain, filled in from reference TRBV2 and TRBJ2-5, reads EPEVTQTPSHQVTQMGQEVILRCVPISNHLYFYWYRQILGQKVEFLVSFYNNEISEKSEIFDDQFSVERPDGSNFTLKIRSTKLEDSAMYFCASSVDGTWTQYFGPGTRLLVL.